This T cell receptor (beta chain) originates from a study of vaccination effects on CD4 cells after COVID-19. Overall study findings and caveats: Marked clonal contraction of infection- and vaccine-induced clones was seen late after vaccination. The vaccine-induced clones of healthy vaccinees included only 1 of 255 that cross-reacted with common cold coronaviruses.

Trimming stripped 4 bases from V and 4 bases from J, with 19 bases between. This CDR3 is built from 16 residues. Germline lookup yields CDR1 SNHLY and CDR2 FYNNEI. ViraFEST assay sequencing came after antigen-specific CD4+ T cells were expanded with viral peptide pools. Culture proceeded for nine to ten days, and CD4+ T cells were then isolated. The healthy vaccine recipients, who had no prior SARS-CoV-2 infection, showed negative nucleocapsid antibodies. The authors exchanged half the medium for IL-2 medium on days 3 and 7. On this clone itself: Its antigen is unknown.

Repertoires were generated with immunoSEQ multiplex PCR, while TCRdb's copy carries only in-frame clones and drops some. In the table there are 55,000 to 75,000 clones, roughly 78% of which are singletons. The starting material was CD4+ T cells from PBMCs cultured with HCoV-OC43 spike peptides, obtained before COVID-19 vaccination. The subset here: HCoV-OC43 spike overlapping peptide pool stimulation. This receptor was taken from a human donor who received a COVID-19 vaccine. This chain uses TRBV2 with TRBJ1-2; no clear D gene. CDR3 sequence: CASSAKAISIVYGYTF. DNA of the CDR3: TGTGCCAGCAGTGCGAAAGCCATAAGCATAGTCTATGGCTACACCTTC.